The T cell receptor (beta chain) described here comes from a study of OX40 agonist ivuxolimab in advanced cancers. The wider study: Patients enrolled in dose escalation were diagnosed with hepatocellular carcinoma, melanoma, renal cell or head and neck cancer. Averaging about 60 years in age, with a range of roughly 20 to 90, the cohort was more than 75% male. Findings and caveats of the study: CD4+ T cells averaged fewer expanded clones than CD8+ T cells.

CDR1 and CDR2 (germline): SGHRS, YFSETQ. The CDR3 loop spans 15 amino acids. J gave up 2 bases and V 4 bases, and 5 bases lay outside the gene matches. Turning to this clone: Its antigen is still unknown.

The assay was immunoSEQ multiplex PCR, and TCRdb's table has in-frame clones only and misses some. This sample carries tens of thousands of clones, roughly 80% of them seen once, and the ten largest clones take 1.5% to 2.5%. The chain uses TRBV5-1 and TRBJ2-2; 7 bases agree with TRBD1. Sequenced here: CD4+ or CD8+ T cells sorted from blood, sampled in a trial of the OX40 agonist ivuxolimab. This sequence was found in an adult with an advanced solid tumor such as melanoma, head and neck, liver or kidney cancer. The CDR3 loop is CASSKGATNTGELFF. The DNA of the CDR3 is TGCGCCAGCAGCAAGGGGGCGACCAACACCGGGGAGCTGTTTTTT.